This TCR beta chain originates from a study of cytomegalovirus exposure and HLA in healthy donors. The PCR had 60 Vbeta and 13 Jbeta primers. The protocol was immunoSEQ multiplex PCR, while the TCRdb copy is restricted to in-frame clones and leaves out a portion. The data contain under 250,000 clones, around four fifths of them singletons. Study-level points and caveats: When analyzed later, a missense DCLRE1C variant was found to be linked to TCR beta V- and J-gene trimming. The study had only CMV serostatus as immune exposure information. Reported results showed that the classifier diagnosed cytomegalovirus status with high specificity and sensitivity.

For this clone: Antigen unknown.

With 10 bases removed from V and 4 bases from J, the gap between germline ends came to 16 bases. Germline V gene data show CDR1 as MNHNS and CDR2 as SASEGT. The CDR3 covers 13 residues. The sequence was collected from a boy aged 5-17 years in good health and CMV-seronegative. The chain couples TRBV6-1 to TRBJ1-2; D not resolved. Sequences were obtained from PBMCs. This chain's CDR3 is CATILPLLYGYTF. In DNA form, the CDR3 reads TGTGCCACCATTCTCCCACTGCTCTATGGCTACACCTTC.